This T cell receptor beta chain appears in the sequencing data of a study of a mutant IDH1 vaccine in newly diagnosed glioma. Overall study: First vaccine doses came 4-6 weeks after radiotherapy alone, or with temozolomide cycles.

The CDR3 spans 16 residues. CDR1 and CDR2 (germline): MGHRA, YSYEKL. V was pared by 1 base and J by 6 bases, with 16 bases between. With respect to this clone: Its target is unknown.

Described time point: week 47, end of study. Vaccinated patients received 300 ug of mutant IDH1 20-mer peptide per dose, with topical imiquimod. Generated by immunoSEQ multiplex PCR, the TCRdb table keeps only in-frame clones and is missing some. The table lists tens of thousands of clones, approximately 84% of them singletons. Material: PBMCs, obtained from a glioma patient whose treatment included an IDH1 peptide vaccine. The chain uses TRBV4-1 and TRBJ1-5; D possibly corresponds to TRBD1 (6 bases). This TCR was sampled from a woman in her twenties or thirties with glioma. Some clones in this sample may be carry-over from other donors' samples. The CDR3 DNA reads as TGCGCCAGCAGCCAAGTTGGAAGAACAGGGTCTCAGCCCCAGCATTTT. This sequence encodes CASSQVGRTGSQPQHF.